Described below is a single T cell receptor (beta chain) sequence and its context. This clone's antigen is unknown. No much larger clone is present one base from it, and per-base qualities are unavailable. The immunoSEQ Assay, a bias-controlled multiplex PCR, was used to amplify TCRbeta CDR3 regions from genomic DNA. The original methods were these. The number of nucleated cells in each sample was estimated by amplification of reference gene primers within the assay. To quantify the absolute abundance of each unique TCRbeta CDR3 rearrangement, sequence reads were collapsed and filtered. For each sample, productive Simpson clonality was calculated by taking the square root of Simpson's diversity index across productive rearrangements. Drawn from immuneACCESS, this table holds only the in-frame rearrangements with V and J called that TCRdb kept. Clones are partly lost; checked studies trace under half to an unresolved V gene and leave the rest unexplained. The V and J calls and clone size are taken from that table; D and trimming were inferred from the DNA. The sample includes 200,000 or so clones, with approximately 84% observed a single time. 6.9% of the sample is taken by the ten largest.

The sample comes from a study of blood T cell repertoires in COVID-19 (dated by TCRdb to 2020 to 2021). Regarding the study in general: Samples from collaborators originated in the United States, Italy and Spain and spanned both the acute and convalescent phases of COVID-19. The prospective study material was composed of cDNA or gDNA derived from T cells, B-cell-depleted T cells, or PBMCs. Deeply sampled blood TCRbeta repertoires from subjects exposed to, actively infected with, or recovered from COVID-19 were included in the dataset. The repertoires were released in a freely available public database meant as a resource for research on the immune response to SARS-CoV-2. The samples were drawn from two sources: the first 160 participants of the ongoing ImmuneRACE study, and 950 to 1,500 subjects contributed by 6 global collaborators. A de-identified subject ID, COVID-19 status, age in years and sex were almost always included in the sample metadata. Where HLA class I and class II types were available, the types were taken from metadata supplied by the sample provider, not from assay-based typing.

Study-wide findings and limitations: The amount of clinical and demographic metadata varied by source and participant and was provided uncurated.

The CDR3 spans 14 residues, from the cysteine through the phenylalanine. Left in the record is the CDR3 DNA by itself, 42 bases read in frame from the first base. For this chain, trimming is 4 bases at the V end and 2 bases at the J end, and the number of junction bases without a gene match is 5. CDR1 and CDR2 (LGHDT, YNNKEL) derive from the germline V gene (reference sequence). Collaborating institutions collected whole blood in K2EDTA tubes following their own protocols. For TCRbeta analysis, collaborators shipped samples as frozen whole blood, isolated PBMCs, or DNA extracted from either of those sample types.

Sample: peripheral blood. This sequence uses TRBV3-1 (or the pseudogene TRBV3-2) and TRBJ2-7; 7 bases in the junction line up with TRBD2. This clonotype originated in a human donor with acute or convalescent COVID-19. The donor label of this sample is uncertain. The CDR3 reads as follows: CASSRAGVAYEQYF. The nucleotides are TGTGCCAGCAGCCGGGCGGGAGTCGCCTACGAGCAGTACTTC.